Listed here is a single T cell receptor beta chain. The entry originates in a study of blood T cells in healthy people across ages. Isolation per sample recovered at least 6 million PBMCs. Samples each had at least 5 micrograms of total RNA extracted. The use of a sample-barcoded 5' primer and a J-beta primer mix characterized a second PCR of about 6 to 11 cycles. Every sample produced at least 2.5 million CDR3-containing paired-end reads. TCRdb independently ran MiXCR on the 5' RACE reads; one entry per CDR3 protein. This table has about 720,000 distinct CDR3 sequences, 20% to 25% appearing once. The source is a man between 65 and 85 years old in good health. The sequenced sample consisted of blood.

The CDR3 protein is CASSLSGSDTNEQFF. CDR3 DNA: TGTGCCAGCAGCTTATCGGGTAGCGATACCAATGAGCAGTTCTTC. This chain connects TRBV7-8 to TRBJ2-1; a possible D gene is TRBD2 (5 bases). The V gene lost 2 bases and the J gene lost 6 bases, with 14 bases spanning the gap. The length of the CDR3 is 15 residues. Per germline, CDR1 SGHVS and CDR2 FQNEAQ.